The rows below give T cell receptor beta chains drawn from one sample of a study of cytomegalovirus exposure and HLA in healthy donors. The protocol was immunoSEQ multiplex PCR, while the TCRdb copy is restricted to in-frame clones and leaves out a portion. The sample records over 95,000 clones, around three quarters being singletons. The sequencing sample was made of PBMCs. Every receptor here comes from a man aged 40-50 years in good health and CMV-seronegative. Both conserved end residues are part of each CDR3. Fields, in order: J gene, V gene, D gene, clone size, CDR3 protein, CDR3 DNA. The D gene is left open where the match is weak. Clone size is shown for a subset of rows, as once, few, many or a class of expanded clone.

>TRBJ2-3|TRBV11-2|.|.
CASSLRGSTDTQYF
TGTGCCAGCAGCCTGCGGGGAAGCACAGATACGCAGTATTTT
>TRBJ1-2|TRBV6-1|TRBD1|.
CASSGPDRGFTNYGYTF
TGTGCCAGCAGTGGTCCGGACAGGGGATTTACTAACTATGGCTACACCTTC
>TRBJ2-5|TRBV21-1|.|.
CASSHTSVETQYF
TGTGCCAGCAGCCATACTAGCGTAGAGACCCAGTACTTC
>TRBJ1-6|TRBV9|TRBD1|few
CASSGTGGLSPLHF
TGTGCCAGCAGCGGGACAGGGGGACTCTCACCCCTCCACTTT
>TRBJ1-5|TRBV29-1|.|.
CSVDQGGNQLQHF
TGCAGCGTTGATCAGGGTGGCAATCAGCTCCAGCATTTT
>TRBJ2-6|TRBV21-1|.|.
CARKPKRWDRGANVLTF
TGTGCCAGGAAACCAAAGCGGTGGGATCGTGGGGCCAACGTCCTGACTTTC
>TRBJ2-7|TRBV5-1|.|few
CASSSLGGASYEQYF
TGCGCCAGCAGCTCCTTGGGGGGGGCCTCCTACGAGCAGTACTTC
>TRBJ2-3|TRBV18|.|once
CASQPGLSTDTQYF
TGTGCCAGCCAACCTGGGCTTAGCACAGATACGCAGTATTTT
>TRBJ2-5|TRBV7-9|TRBD2|.
CASIPFTRPGGQRETQYF
TGTGCCAGCATCCCGTTCACTCGGCCGGGGGGGCAGAGAGAGACCCAGTACTTC
>TRBJ2-3|TRBV6-5|.|few
CASSYQGYTDTQYF
TGTGCCAGCAGTTACCAGGGGTACACAGATACGCAGTATTTT
>TRBJ2-7|TRBV4-1|.|few
CASSPQGSSEQYF
TGCGCCAGCAGCCCCCAGGGGAGTAGCGAGCAGTACTTC
>TRBJ1-1|TRBV27|TRBD1|.
CASSPSPTGDTEAFF
TGTGCCAGCAGTCCTAGCCCGACAGGGGACACTGAAGCTTTCTTT
>TRBJ2-3|TRBV29-1|.|once
CSVDPRTSDTQYF
TGCAGCGTTGACCCCCGTACTTCAGATACGCAGTATTTT
>TRBJ1-2|TRBV15|.|once
CATSRVQGIERLYGYTF
TGTGCCACCAGCAGAGTACAGGGAATCGAACGTTTGTATGGCTACACCTTC
>TRBJ1-1|TRBV5-4|.|.
CASTIGFGRGNTEAFF
TGTGCCAGCACCATTGGGTTCGGCAGGGGGAACACTGAAGCTTTCTTT
>TRBJ1-2|TRBV27|.|.
CASSLQGNAYGYTF
TGTGCCAGCAGTTTACAGGGGAACGCCTATGGCTACACCTTC
>TRBJ1-2|TRBV4-1|.|.
CASSLRTVETRDGYTF
TGCGCCAGCAGCTTACGGACAGTCGAGACTCGGGATGGCTACACCTTC